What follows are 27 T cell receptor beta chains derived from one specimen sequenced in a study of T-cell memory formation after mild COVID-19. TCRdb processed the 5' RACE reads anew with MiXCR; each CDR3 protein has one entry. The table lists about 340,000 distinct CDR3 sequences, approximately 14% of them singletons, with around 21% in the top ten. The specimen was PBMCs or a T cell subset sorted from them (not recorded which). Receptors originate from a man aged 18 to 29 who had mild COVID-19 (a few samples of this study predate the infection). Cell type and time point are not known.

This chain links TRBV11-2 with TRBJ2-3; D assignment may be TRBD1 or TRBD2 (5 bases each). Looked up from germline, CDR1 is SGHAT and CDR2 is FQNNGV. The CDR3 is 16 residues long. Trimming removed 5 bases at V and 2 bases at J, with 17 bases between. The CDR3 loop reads CASSRDRTGTTDTQYF. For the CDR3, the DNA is TGTGCCAGCAGCCGTGATAGGACGGGGACCACAGATACGCAGTATTTT.

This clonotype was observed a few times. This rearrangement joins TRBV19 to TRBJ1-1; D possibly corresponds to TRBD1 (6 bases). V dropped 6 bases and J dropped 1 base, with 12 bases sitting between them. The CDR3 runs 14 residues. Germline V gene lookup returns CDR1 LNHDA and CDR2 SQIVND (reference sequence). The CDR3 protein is CASSPLTGNTEAFF. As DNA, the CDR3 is TGTGCCAGTAGCCCCCTGACAGGGAACACTGAAGCTTTCTTT. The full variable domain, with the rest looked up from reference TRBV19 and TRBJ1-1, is DGGITQSPKYLFRKEGQNVTLSCEQNLNHDAMYWYRQDPGQGLRLIYYSQIVNDFQKGDIAEGYSVSREKKESFPLTVTSAQKNPTAFYLCASSPLTGNTEAFFGQGTRLTVV.

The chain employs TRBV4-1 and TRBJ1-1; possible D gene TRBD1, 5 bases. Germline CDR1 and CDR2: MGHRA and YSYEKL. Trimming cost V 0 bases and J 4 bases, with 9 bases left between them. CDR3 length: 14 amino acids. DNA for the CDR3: TGCGCCAGCAGCCAAGATAAGAGGGGCACTGAAGCTTTCTTT. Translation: CASSQDKRGTEAFF.

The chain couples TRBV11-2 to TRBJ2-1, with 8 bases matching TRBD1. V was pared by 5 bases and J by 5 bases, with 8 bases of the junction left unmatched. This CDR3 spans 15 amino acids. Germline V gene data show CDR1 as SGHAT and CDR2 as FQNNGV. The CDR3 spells CASSLRTGFNNEQFF. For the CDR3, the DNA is TGTGCCAGCAGCCTCAGGACAGGGTTTAACAATGAGCAGTTCTTC.

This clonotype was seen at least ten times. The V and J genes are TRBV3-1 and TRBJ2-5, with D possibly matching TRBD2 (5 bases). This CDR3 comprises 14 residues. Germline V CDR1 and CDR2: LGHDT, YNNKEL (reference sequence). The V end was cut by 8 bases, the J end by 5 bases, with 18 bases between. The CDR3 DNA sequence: TGTGCCAGCGAGCGTCAAGCGGTCCGGGAGACCCAGTACTTC. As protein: CASERQAVRETQYF.

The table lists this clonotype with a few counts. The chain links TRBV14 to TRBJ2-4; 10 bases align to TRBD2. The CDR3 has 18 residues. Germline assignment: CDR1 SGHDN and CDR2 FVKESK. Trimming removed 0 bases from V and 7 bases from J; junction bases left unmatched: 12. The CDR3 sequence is CASSQEGRTSGENNIQYF. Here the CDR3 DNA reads TGTGCCAGCAGCCAAGAAGGACGCACTAGCGGGGAAAATAACATTCAGTACTTC.

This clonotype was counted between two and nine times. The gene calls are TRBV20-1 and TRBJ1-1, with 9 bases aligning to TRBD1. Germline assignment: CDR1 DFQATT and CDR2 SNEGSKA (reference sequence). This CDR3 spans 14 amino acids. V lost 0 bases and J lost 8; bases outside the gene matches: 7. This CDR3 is CSAREGGTGTEAFF. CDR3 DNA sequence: TGCAGTGCTAGAGAAGGGGGGACAGGGACGGAAGCTTTCTTT.

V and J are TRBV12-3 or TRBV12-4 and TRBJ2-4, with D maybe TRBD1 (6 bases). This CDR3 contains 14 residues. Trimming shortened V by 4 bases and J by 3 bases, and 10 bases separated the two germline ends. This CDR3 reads CASSWTAFKNIQYF. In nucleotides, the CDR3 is TGTGCCAGCAGTTGGACAGCTTTCAAAAACATTCAGTACTTC.

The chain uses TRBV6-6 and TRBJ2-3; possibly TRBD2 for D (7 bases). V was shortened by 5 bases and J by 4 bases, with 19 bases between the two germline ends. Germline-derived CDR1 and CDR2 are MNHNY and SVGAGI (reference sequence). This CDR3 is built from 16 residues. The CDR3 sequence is CASSQGRGAVADTQYF. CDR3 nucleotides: TGTGCCAGCAGTCAAGGTCGGGGGGCTGTCGCAGATACGCAGTATTTT.

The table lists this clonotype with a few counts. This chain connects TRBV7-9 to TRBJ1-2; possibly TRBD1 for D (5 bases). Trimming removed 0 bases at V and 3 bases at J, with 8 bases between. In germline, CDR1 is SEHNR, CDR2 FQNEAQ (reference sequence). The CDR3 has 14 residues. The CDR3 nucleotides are TGTGCCAGCAGCTTAGCGACAGTCTACTATGGCTACACCTTC. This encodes CASSLATVYYGYTF.

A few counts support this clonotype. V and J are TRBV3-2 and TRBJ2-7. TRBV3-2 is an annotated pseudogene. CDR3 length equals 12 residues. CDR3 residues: CASSYWVHEQYV. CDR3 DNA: TGTGCCAGCAGCTATTGGGTCCACGAGCAGTACGTC.

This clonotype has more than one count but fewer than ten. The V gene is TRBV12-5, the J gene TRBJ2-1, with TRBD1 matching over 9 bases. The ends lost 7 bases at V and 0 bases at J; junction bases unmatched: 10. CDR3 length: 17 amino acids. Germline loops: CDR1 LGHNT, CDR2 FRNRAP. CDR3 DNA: TGTGCTAGTGCCCCTGGGGACAGGGTGAGCTCCTACAATGAGCAGTTCTTC. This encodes CASAPGDRVSSYNEQFF. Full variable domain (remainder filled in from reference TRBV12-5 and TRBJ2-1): DARVTQTPRHKVTEMGQEVTMRCQPILGHNTVFWYRQTMMQGLELLAYFRNRAPLDDSGMPKDRFSAEMPDATLATLKIQPSEPRDSAVYFCASAPGDRVSSYNEQFFGPGTRLTVL.

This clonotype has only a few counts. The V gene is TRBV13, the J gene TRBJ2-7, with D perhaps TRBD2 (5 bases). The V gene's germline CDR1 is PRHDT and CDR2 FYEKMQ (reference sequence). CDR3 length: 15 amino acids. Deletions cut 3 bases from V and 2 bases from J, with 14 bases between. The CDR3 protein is CASSFGPRGTYEQYF. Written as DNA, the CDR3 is TGTGCCAGCAGCTTCGGTCCGAGAGGGACCTACGAGCAGTACTTC.

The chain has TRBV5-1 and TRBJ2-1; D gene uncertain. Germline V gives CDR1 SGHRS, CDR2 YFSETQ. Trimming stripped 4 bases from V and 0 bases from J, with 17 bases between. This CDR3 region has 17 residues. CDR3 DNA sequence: TGCGCCAGCAGCCCCCGTGGCCCCCCGAGCTCCTACAATGAGCAGTTCTTC. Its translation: CASSPRGPPSSYNEQFF.

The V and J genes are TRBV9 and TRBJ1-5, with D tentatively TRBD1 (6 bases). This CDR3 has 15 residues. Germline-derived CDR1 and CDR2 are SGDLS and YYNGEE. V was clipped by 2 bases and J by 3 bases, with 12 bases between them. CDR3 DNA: TGTGCCAGCAGCGTGGGAGGGGGTAACAATCAGCCCCAGCATTTT. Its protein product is CASSVGGGNNQPQHF.

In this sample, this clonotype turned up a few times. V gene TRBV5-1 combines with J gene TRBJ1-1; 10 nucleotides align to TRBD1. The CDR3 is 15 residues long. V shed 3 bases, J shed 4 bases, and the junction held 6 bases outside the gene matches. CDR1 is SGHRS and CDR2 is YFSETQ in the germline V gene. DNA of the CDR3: TGCGCCAGCAGCTCAGTGGACAGGGGGGCCACTGAAGCTTTCTTT. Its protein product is CASSSVDRGATEAFF.

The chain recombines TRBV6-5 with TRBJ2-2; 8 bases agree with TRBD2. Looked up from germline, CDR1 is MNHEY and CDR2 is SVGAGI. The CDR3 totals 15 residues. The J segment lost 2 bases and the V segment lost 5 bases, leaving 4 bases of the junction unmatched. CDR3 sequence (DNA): TGTGCCAGCAGTCGGGGGGGAATAAACACCGGGGAGCTGTTTTTT. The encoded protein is CASSRGGINTGELFF.

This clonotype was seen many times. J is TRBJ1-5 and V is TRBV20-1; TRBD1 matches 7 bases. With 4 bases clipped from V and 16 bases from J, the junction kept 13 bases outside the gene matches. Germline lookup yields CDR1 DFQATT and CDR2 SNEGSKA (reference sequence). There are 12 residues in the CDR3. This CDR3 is CSATNQGRGHHF. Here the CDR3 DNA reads TGCAGTGCTACTAATCAGGGGAGGGGGCACCATTTT.

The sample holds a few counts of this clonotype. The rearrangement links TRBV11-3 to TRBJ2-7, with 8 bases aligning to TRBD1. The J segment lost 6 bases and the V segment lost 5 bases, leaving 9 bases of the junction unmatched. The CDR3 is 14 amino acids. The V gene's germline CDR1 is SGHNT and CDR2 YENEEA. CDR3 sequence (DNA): TGTGCCAGCAGCAGGCCGGGACAGGCCCGCGAGCAGTACGTC. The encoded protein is CASSRPGQAREQYV.

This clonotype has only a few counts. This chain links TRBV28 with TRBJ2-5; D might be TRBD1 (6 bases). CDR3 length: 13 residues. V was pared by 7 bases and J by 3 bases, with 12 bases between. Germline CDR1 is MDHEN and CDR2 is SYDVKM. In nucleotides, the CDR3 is TGTGCCAGCACCAACAGGGTCGAAGAGACCCAGTACTTC. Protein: CASTNRVEETQYF.

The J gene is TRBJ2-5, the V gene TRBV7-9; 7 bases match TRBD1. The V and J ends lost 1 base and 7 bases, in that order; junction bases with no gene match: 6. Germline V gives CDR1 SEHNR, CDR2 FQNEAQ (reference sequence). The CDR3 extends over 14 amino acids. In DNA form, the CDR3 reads TGTGCCAGCAGCTTAGAAGGGGGCTGGCGGACCCAGTACTTC. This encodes CASSLEGGWRTQYF.

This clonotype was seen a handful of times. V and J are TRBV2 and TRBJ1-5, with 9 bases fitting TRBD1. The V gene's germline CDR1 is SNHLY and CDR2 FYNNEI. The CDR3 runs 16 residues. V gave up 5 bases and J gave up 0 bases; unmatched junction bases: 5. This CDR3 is CASSTGTGYSNQPQHF. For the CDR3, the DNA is TGTGCCAGCAGTACCGGGACAGGGTATAGCAATCAGCCCCAGCATTTT.

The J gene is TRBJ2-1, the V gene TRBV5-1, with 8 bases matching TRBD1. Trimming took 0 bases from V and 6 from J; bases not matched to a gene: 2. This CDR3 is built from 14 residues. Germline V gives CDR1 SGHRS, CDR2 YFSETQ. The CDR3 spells CASSLAGTGNEQFF. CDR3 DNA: TGCGCCAGCAGCTTGGCCGGGACAGGCAATGAGCAGTTCTTC.

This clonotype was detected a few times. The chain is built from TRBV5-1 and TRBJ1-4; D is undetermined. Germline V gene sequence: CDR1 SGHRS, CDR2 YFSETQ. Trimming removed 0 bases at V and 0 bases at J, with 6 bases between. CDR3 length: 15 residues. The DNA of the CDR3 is TGCGCCAGCAGCTTGGAGAGAACAACTAATGAAAAACTGTTTTTT. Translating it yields CASSLERTTNEKLFF.

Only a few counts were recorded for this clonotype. CDR3 amino acids: CASSSSYRGESSYEQYF. CDR3 DNA: TGTGCCAGCAGCTCCTCATACAGGGGCGAGAGCTCCTACGAGCAGTACTTC. V and J are TRBV7-9 and TRBJ2-7, with 7 bases that match TRBD1. V dropped 4 bases and J dropped 0; count of bases not matched to a gene: 12. The CDR3 extends over 17 amino acids. Germline-derived CDR1 and CDR2 are SEHNR and FQNEAQ (reference sequence).

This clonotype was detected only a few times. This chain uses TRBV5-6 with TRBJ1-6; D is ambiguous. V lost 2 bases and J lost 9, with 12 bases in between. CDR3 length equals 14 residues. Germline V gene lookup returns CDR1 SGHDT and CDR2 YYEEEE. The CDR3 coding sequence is TGTGCCAGCAGCTTTAGACGGAACAGTTCACCCCTCCACTTT. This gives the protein CASSFRRNSSPLHF.

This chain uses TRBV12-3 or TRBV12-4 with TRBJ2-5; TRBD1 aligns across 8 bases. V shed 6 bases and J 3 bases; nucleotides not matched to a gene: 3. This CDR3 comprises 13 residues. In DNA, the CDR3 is TGTGCCAGCAGGCCGACAGGGGAAGAGACCCAGTACTTC. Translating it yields CASRPTGEETQYF.